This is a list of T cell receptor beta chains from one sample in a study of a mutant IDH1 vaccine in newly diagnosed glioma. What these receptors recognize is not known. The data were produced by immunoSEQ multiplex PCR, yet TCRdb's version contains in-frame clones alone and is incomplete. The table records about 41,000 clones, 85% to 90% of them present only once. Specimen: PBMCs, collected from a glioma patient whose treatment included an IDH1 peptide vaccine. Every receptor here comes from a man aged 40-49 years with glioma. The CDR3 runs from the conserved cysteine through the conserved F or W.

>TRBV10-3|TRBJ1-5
CAISESTVWAYSNQPQHF
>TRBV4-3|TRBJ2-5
CASSHLRGTSEETQYF
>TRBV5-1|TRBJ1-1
CASSLGRGAFF
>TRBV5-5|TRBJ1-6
CASSRFINYNSPLHF
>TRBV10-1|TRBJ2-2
CASSGPPGGSNTGELFF
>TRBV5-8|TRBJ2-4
CASSPRGGNIQYF
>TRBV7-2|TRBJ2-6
CASSDRERQSRANVLTF
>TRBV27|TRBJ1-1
CASSLQITGFHTEAFF
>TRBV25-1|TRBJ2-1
CASSEVAGSSYNEQFF
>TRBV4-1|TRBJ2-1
CASSPGGGNEQFF
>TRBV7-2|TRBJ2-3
CASSFRDRGYTDTQYF
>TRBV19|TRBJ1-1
CASSIQGNTEAFF
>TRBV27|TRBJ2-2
CASSVQGIGELFF
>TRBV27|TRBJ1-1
CASSFWGGSNTEAFF
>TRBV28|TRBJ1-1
CASRLTGNTEAFF
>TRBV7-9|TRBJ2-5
CASSLALADKETQYF
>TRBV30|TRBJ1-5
CAWSPRDRVDQPQHF
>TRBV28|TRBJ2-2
CASGRGYTGELFF
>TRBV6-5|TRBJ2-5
CASTRRLQETQYF
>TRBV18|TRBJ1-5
CASSPNTGQGLSNQPQHF
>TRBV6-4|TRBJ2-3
CASSDSTGTDTQYF
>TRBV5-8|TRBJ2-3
CASSRRTLTDTQYF
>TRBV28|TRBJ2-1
CASSSTDRNEQFF
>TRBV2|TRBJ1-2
CASSGLGQDYGYTF
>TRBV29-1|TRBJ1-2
CSVERQTGYTF
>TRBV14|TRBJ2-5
CASSRGRETQYF
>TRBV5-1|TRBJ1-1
CASSLTAKQMNTEAFF
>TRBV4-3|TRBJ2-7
CASSHRPGQGYEQYF
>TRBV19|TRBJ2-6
CASSDQGSGGANVLTF
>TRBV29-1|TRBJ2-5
CSVEQNTEETQYF
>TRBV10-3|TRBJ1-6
CAISERGPGRRFSPLHF
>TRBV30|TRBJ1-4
CAWRTGGNEKLFF
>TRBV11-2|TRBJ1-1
CASSLYENGAFF
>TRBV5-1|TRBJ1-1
CASRDTGGSATEAFF
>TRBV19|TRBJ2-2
CASSIGQGVRELFF
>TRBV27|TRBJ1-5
CASSFRGQGARGDQPQHF
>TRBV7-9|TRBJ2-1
CASSYGLAGGRNEQFF
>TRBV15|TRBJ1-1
CATSRDTWDTEAFF
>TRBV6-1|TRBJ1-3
CASSAGGGGNTIYF
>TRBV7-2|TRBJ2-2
CASSLSAGYTGELFF
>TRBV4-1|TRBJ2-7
CASSQGWGTGGNLPLNEQYF
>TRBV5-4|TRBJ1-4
CASSLMDRAGEKLFF
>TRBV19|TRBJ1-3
CASTANPSVSGNTIYF
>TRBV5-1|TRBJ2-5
CASSRDGRPEETQYF
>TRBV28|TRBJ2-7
CASSLKGQGTYEQYF
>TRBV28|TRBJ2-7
CASSPPGLWQYF
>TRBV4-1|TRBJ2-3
CASSQKGQSTDTQYF
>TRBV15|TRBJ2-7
CATRQTRGGYEQYF
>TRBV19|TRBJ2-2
CASSNPRTGENTGELFF
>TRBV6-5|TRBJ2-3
CASRRAGETDTQYF
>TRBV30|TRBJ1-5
CAWRGARGQPQHF
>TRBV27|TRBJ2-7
CASSPSFGQASYEQYF
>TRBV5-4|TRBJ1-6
CASSFRTGDNSPLHF
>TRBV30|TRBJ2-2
CAWRGNTGELFF
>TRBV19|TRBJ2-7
CASSPRADTYEQYF
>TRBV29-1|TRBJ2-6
CSVRASGANVLTF
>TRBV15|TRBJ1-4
CATSRVQGGKLFF
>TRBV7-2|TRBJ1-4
CASSSAYTPTNEKLFF
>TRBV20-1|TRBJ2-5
CSGQHQETQYF